The clone carrying this T cell receptor (beta chain) was seen a few times. TCRdb's table, derived via immunoSEQ multiplex PCR, lists solely in-frame clones and lacks some. The repertoire consists of around 80,000 clones, with about nine tenths occurring once and the leading ten covering about 6%. Germline V lookup: CDR1 LNHDA, CDR2 SQIVND (reference sequence). The CDR3 spans 14 residues. J gave up 7 bases and V 2 bases, and 2 bases lay outside the gene matches. The data were taken from a study of PD-L1 blockade in urothelial cancer. This clonotype was sampled from a woman in her 70s with urothelial cancer. The chain has TRBV19 and TRBJ1-4, with 9 bases that match TRBD1. This specimen consisted of PBMCs, obtained around atezolizumab (anti-PD-L1) treatment. DNA for the CDR3: TGTGCCAGTAGTATAAACAGGGGGCCTGAAAAACTGTTTTTT. This translates into CASSINRGPEKLFF.